Presented here are 25 T cell receptor beta chains from one specimen sequenced in a study of identical twins. TCRdb itself ran the 5' RACE reads through MiXCR, one entry per CDR3 protein. The sample yields about 200,000 distinct CDR3 sequences, 15% to 20% seen once. These same records also appear under a second study, on T cells expressing NK-cell markers.

Sequencing was done on a sample of CD8+ T cells sorted from blood. These receptor sequences come from a young woman in good health.

V usage is TRBV7-9 and J usage is TRBJ2-5; D may be TRBD2 (6 bases). Germline V gene data show CDR1 as SEHNR and CDR2 as FQNEAQ (reference sequence). This CDR3 is built from 15 residues. V was pared by 2 bases and J by 2 bases, with 12 bases between. CDR3 protein: CASSLYVGGQETQYF. CDR3 in DNA: TGTGCCAGCAGCTTATATGTGGGGGGTCAAGAGACCCAGTACTTC. The full variable domain, its missing parts supplied by reference TRBV7-9 and TRBJ2-5, is DTGVSQNPRHKITKRGQNVTFRCDPISEHNRLYWYRQTLGQGPEFLTYFQNEAQLEKSRLLSDRFSAERPKGSFSTLEIQRTEQGDSAMYLCASSLYVGGQETQYFGPGTRLLVL.

The chain joins TRBV30 to TRBJ2-3; no reliable D call. This CDR3 is built from 11 residues. CDR1 is GTSNPN and CDR2 is SVGIG in the germline V gene (reference sequence). V lost 4 bases and J 10 bases, leaving 12 bases between the germline ends. CDR3 amino acids: CAWNAPGPQYF. The CDR3 DNA reads as TGTGCCTGGAACGCCCCAGGACCGCAGTATTTT.

The CDR3 nucleotides are TGTGCCAGCACCCCCGGGACTAGCGGCTACAATGAGCAGTTCTTC. It specifies CASTPGTSGYNEQFF. This chain connects TRBV6-1 to TRBJ2-1; the match to TRBD2 covers 11 bases. The trim removed 7 bases at V and 3 bases at J, leaving 5 bases unmatched. The CDR3 is made up of 15 amino acids. In germline, CDR1 is MNHNS, CDR2 SASEGT.

Comments on this clonotype: At one end, the junction sequence differs from germline, possibly due to a read error. The chain is built from TRBV10-3 and TRBJ1-2; D gene ambiguous. Germline CDR1 is ENHRY and CDR2 is SYGVKD. This CDR3 comprises 12 residues. The CDR3 sequence: CTNLNPGNGHTF. The CDR3 region has the DNA TGTACCAACCTGAACCCGGGGAATGGCCACACCTTC.

This clonotype was picked up a small number of times. The chain employs TRBV6-2 or TRBV6-3 and TRBJ2-1; 11 bases align to TRBD2. This CDR3 spans 17 amino acids. Germline-derived CDR1 and CDR2 are MNHEY and SVGEGT. The ends lost 5 bases at V and 3 bases at J; junction bases unmatched: 9. CDR3 nucleotide sequence: TGTGCCAGCAGTGACCGGACTAGCGGGCCGCACTACAATGAGCAGTTCTTC. Its protein product is CASSDRTSGPHYNEQFF.

The rearrangement links TRBV29-1 to TRBJ2-2; no definite D call. The CDR3 consists of 13 residues. The germline gives CDR1 SQVTM, CDR2 ANQGSEA. V was shortened by 4 bases and J by 1 base, with 7 bases between the two germline ends. CDR3 amino acids: CSVVSLNTGELFF. The CDR3 nucleotides are TGCAGCGTTGTTTCCCTGAACACCGGGGAGCTGTTTTTT.

This clonotype has a handful of counts. The chain joins TRBV27 to TRBJ2-3, with a weak D call TRBD2 (6 bases). Germline assignment: CDR1 MNHEY and CDR2 SMNVEV (reference sequence). Trimming shortened V by 6 bases and J by 5 bases, and 18 bases separated the two germline ends. The CDR3 contains 15 residues. CDR3 coding DNA: TGTGCCAGCAGCGTCACGGGACTTTTGAAAGATACGCAGTATTTT. The encoded protein is CASSVTGLLKDTQYF.

This clonotype has just a few counts. This chain links TRBV29-1 with TRBJ2-1; the match to TRBD2 covers 14 bases. V lost 6 bases, J lost 0 bases, and 10 bases stayed unmatched. CDR1 is SQVTM, CDR2 ANQGSEA, per germline. The CDR3 extends over 18 amino acids. CDR3 DNA sequence: TGCAGCGTAGATGGGACTAGCGGGAGTCGCGGCTCCTACAATGAGCAGTTCTTC. Amino acid sequence: CSVDGTSGSRGSYNEQFF.

This clonotype was found a few times. The chain combines TRBV30 with TRBJ2-1; 11 nucleotides match TRBD2. The germline V gene encodes CDR1 GTSNPN and CDR2 SVGIG (reference sequence). V dropped 4 bases and J dropped 8; count of bases not matched to a gene: 4. CDR3 length: 13 amino acids. For the CDR3, the DNA is TGTGCCTGGAACCTAGCGGGAGGTCATGAGCAGTTCTTC. Residues: CAWNLAGGHEQFF.

The chain joins TRBV12-5 to TRBJ2-5, with TRBD2 identical over 8 bases. The CDR3 is 15 amino acids. Trimming cost V 5 bases and J 5 bases; bases outside gene matches: 10. Germline CDR1 is LGHNT and CDR2 is FRNRAP. The CDR3 here is CASGLRVRGGETQYF. In DNA, the CDR3 is TGTGCTAGTGGTCTACGAGTACGGGGGGGGGAGACCCAGTACTTC. The full variable domain, in which reference TRBV12-5 and TRBJ2-5 provide the parts outside the CDR3, is DARVTQTPRHKVTEMGQEVTMRCQPILGHNTVFWYRQTMMQGLELLAYFRNRAPLDDSGMPKDRFSAEMPDATLATLKIQPSEPRDSAVYFCASGLRVRGGETQYFGPGTRLLVL.

In nucleotides, the CDR3 is TGTGCCAGCAGCTTAGGTCTAGCGGTGCTAGCGGGGGCCCATTCGTCCTACGAGCAGTACTTC. Amino acids: CASSLGLAVLAGAHSSYEQYF. The rearrangement uses TRBV11-1 and TRBJ2-7, with 10 bases matching TRBD2. Germline assignment: CDR1 SGHAT and CDR2 FQDESV (reference sequence). The CDR3 has 21 amino acids. V shed 1 base, J shed 1 base, and the junction held 19 bases outside the gene matches.

This clonotype was picked up a small number of times. The chain is built from TRBV4-3 and TRBJ2-1, with D possibly being TRBD2 (6 bases). The CDR3 runs to 12 residues. V lost 0 bases to trimming and J lost 9 bases, with 6 bases between them. Looked up from germline, CDR1 is LGHNA and CDR2 is YSLEER. CDR3 sequence (DNA): TGCGCCAGCAGCCAAGAGGGAGGTGAGCAGTTCTTC. This gives the protein CASSQEGGEQFF.

This clonotype was observed many times. The J gene is TRBJ2-7, the V gene TRBV7-8, with TRBD2 matching over 9 bases. This CDR3 is built from 15 residues. CDR1 and CDR2 (germline): SGHVS, FQNEAQ. J gave up 4 bases and V 2 bases, and 6 bases lay outside the gene matches. The CDR3 nucleotides are TGTGCCAGCAGCTTAAGAAGCGGGGGGCAATACGAGCAGTACTTC. Amino acids: CASSLRSGGQYEQYF.

The chain's CDR3 is CASRGPGDEQYF. CDR3 bases: TGTGCCAGCAGGGGCCCGGGAGACGAGCAGTACTTC. The chain combines TRBV27 with TRBJ2-7, with D possibly matching TRBD2 (6 bases). CDR3 length: 12 amino acids. Looked up from germline, CDR1 is MNHEY and CDR2 is SMNVEV (reference sequence). Trimming removed 6 bases at V and 5 bases at J, with 11 bases between.

V and J are TRBV7-8 and TRBJ2-5, with TRBD2 identical over 14 bases. This CDR3 spans 16 amino acids. Germline assignment: CDR1 SGHVS and CDR2 FQNEAQ. V lost 5 bases and J lost 5; bases outside the gene matches: 7. The CDR3 protein is CASSPLRLAGGETQYF. CDR3 coding DNA: TGTGCCAGCAGCCCTCTTCGACTAGCGGGGGGGGAGACCCAGTACTTC.

The sample holds many counts of this clonotype. J is TRBJ2-1 and V is TRBV7-2; possibly TRBD2 for D (6 bases). The germline gives CDR1 SGHTA, CDR2 FQGNSA. The CDR3 spans 15 residues. Trimming pared 1 base from V and 2 bases from J, leaving 9 bases between. The CDR3 region is CASSLEDYTYNEQFF. CDR3 DNA: TGTGCCAGCAGCTTAGAGGACTACACCTACAATGAGCAGTTCTTC. The full variable domain, completed using reference TRBV7-2 and TRBJ2-1, is GAGVSQSPSNKVTEKGKDVELRCDPISGHTALYWYRQSLGQGLEFLIYFQGNSAPDKSGLPSDRFSAERTGGSVSTLTIQRTQQEDSAVYLCASSLEDYTYNEQFFGPGTRLTVL.

The rearrangement uses TRBV6-1 and TRBJ1-4; D call uncertain. The CDR3 consists of 15 residues. V was clipped by 6 bases and J by 1 base, with 12 bases between them. In germline, CDR1 is MNHNS, CDR2 SASEGT. The CDR3 sequence is CASRPFGVTNEKLFF. CDR3 DNA: TGTGCCAGCAGACCATTCGGCGTAACTAATGAAAAACTGTTTTTT.

This rearrangement joins TRBV9 to TRBJ2-1; D not resolved. The CDR3 contains 15 residues. Germline V gene lookup returns CDR1 SGDLS and CDR2 YYNGEE. Trimming left V 0 bases short and J 7 bases short, with 14 bases between. The CDR3 region is CASSVVQRPGNEQFF. In nucleotides, the CDR3 is TGTGCCAGCAGCGTAGTCCAGCGTCCCGGGAATGAGCAGTTCTTC.

The CDR3 spells CASSPVRVRRREQFF. The DNA for the CDR3 is TGTGCCAGCAGCCCAGTTAGGGTAAGGAGGCGGGAGCAGTTCTTC. The chain joins TRBV14 to TRBJ2-1; D perhaps matches TRBD2 (5 bases). The CDR3 is 15 residues long. Deletions cut 4 bases from V and 10 bases from J, with 20 bases between. Germline CDR1 and CDR2: SGHDN and FVKESK.

A few counts support this clonotype. This chain joins TRBV29-1 and TRBJ1-1; D not resolved. The germline CDR1 and CDR2 sequences are SQVTM and ANQGSEA. The CDR3 covers 13 residues. The V and J ends lost 4 bases and 6 bases respectively, with 15 bases between them. In DNA form, the CDR3 reads TGCAGCGTTGTGGTTGAGTGGAGTCCTGAAGCTTTCTTT. Translation: CSVVVEWSPEAFF.

This clonotype has at least ten counts. The V call is TRBV6-2 or TRBV6-3, the J call TRBJ2-1; a weak D match, TRBD2 (7 bases). The CDR3 has 12 residues. V dropped 5 bases and J dropped 10 bases, with 12 bases sitting between them. CDR1 is MNHEY and CDR2 is SVGEGT in the germline V gene. The chain's CDR3 is CASSLGGGEQFF. CDR3 DNA: TGTGCCAGCAGTCTAGGGGGGGGAGAGCAGTTCTTC.

This clonotype was counted only a few times. J is TRBJ1-1 and V is TRBV9; possible D gene TRBD1, 6 bases. The CDR3 sequence is 15 residues long. Germline CDR1 reads SGDLS; CDR2 reads YYNGEE. V lost 1 base and J 8 bases, leaving 18 bases between the germline ends. The CDR3 is CASSVQSWRGGEAFF. CDR3 DNA sequence: TGTGCCAGCAGCGTACAGTCCTGGAGAGGGGGGGAAGCTTTCTTT.

This clonotype was seen a handful of times. The V gene is TRBV12-3 or TRBV12-4, the J gene TRBJ2-2; the D call may be TRBD1 or TRBD2 (5 bases each). The CDR3 loop spans 14 amino acids. The germline V and J ends were trimmed by 6 bases and 6 bases, with 14 bases remaining between them. The CDR3 region is CASRTGAAAGELFF. In DNA, the CDR3 is TGTGCCAGCAGGACCGGGGCGGCTGCCGGGGAGCTGTTTTTT.

This chain uses TRBV10-2 with TRBJ2-1, with D uncertain. This CDR3 comprises 14 residues. Trimming removed 0 bases from V and 0 bases from J, with 3 bases in between. CDR1 WSHSY and CDR2 SAAADI come from the germline V gene. The CDR3 here is CASSESGSYNEQFF. DNA for the CDR3: TGCGCCAGCAGTGAGTCGGGCTCCTACAATGAGCAGTTCTTC.

This clonotype was recorded a few times. The gene calls are TRBV6-1 and TRBJ1-3; D is possibly TRBD1 (6 bases). The V and J ends lost 6 bases and 4 bases respectively, with 13 bases between them. Germline V gene lookup returns CDR1 MNHNS and CDR2 SASEGT. The CDR3 is 14 residues long. CDR3 in amino acids: CASSLPGAGNTIYF. DNA for the CDR3: TGTGCCAGCAGCCTACCAGGGGCGGGAAACACCATATATTTT.